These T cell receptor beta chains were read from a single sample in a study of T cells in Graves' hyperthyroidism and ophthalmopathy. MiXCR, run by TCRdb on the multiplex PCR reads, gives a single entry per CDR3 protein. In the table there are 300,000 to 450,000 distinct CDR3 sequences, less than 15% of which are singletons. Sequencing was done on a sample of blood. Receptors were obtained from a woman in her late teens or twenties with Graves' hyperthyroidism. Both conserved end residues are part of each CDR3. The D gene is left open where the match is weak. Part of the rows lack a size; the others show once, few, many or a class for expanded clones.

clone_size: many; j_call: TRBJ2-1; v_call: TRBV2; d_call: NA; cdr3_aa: CALSGRGYNEQFF; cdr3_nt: TGTGCTTTAAGCGGGCGAGGGTACAATGAGCAGTTCTTC
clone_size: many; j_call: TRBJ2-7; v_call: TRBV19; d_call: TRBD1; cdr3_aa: CASSTRIDRAEQYF; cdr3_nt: TGTGCCAGTAGTACCCGGATTGACAGGGCCGAGCAGTACTTC
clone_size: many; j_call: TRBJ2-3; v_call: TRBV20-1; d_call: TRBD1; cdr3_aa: CSATGQGTDTQYF; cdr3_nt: TGCAGTGCCACGGGACAGGGCACAGATACGCAGTATTTT
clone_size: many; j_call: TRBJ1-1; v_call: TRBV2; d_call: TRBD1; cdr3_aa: CASSERTGNTEAFF; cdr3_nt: TGTGCCAGCAGCGAAAGGACAGGGAACACTGAAGCTTTCTTT
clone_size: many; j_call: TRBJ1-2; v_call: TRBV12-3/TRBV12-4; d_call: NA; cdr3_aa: CASSSDRAPGRGGYTF; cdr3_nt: TGTGCCAGCAGTTCCGACCGGGCCCCAGGAAGGGGTGGCTACACCTTC
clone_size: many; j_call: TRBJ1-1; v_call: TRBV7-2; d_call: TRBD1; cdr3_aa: CASSPQGLNTEAFF; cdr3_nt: TGTGCCAGCAGCCCACAGGGGTTGAACACTGAAGCTTTCTTT
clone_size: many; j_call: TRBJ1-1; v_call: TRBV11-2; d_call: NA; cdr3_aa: CASSFSSNTEAFF; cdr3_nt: TGTGCCAGCAGCTTTTCCTCGAACACTGAAGCTTTCTTT
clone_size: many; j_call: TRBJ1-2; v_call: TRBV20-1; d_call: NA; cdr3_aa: CSARSLNYGYTF; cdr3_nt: TGCAGTGCTAGGTCCCTTAACTATGGCTACACCTTC
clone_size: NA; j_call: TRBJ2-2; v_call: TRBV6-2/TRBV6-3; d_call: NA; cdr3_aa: CASSYLLGEETGELFF; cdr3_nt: TGTGCCAGCAGTTACCTTTTGGGGGAGGAGACCGGGGAGCTGTTTTTT
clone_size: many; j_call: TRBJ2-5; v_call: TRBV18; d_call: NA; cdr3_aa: CASSPYDRDSGETQYF; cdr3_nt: TGTGCCAGCTCACCATATGACCGGGACTCGGGTGAGACCCAGTACTTC
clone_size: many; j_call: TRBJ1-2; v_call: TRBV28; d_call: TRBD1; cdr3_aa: CASRPGGGYGYTF; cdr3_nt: TGTGCCAGCCGTCCAGGGGGGGGATATGGCTACACCTTC
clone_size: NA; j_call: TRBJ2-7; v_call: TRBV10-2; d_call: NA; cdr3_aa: CASSDGYTGHVYEQYF; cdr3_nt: TGCGCCAGCAGTGATGGGTATACGGGACACGTCTACGAGCAGTACTTC
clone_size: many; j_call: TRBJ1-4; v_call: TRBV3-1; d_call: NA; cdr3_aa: CASSPPRSPNEKLFF; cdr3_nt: TGTGCCAGCAGCCCGCCCAGGTCCCCTAATGAAAAACTGTTTTTT
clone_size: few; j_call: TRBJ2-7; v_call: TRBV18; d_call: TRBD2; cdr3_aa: CASSPRLAGRTYEQYF; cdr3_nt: TGTGCCAGCTCACCCCGACTAGCGGGAAGAACCTACGAGCAGTACTTC
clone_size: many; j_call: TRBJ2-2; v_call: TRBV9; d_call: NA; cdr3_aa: CASSVGGARTGELFF; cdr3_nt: TGTGCCAGCAGCGTAGGCGGGGCGCGCACCGGGGAGCTGTTTTTT
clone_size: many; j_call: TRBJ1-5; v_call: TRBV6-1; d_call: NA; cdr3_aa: CASSEFSPTASNQPQHF; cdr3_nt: TGTGCCAGCAGTGAATTTTCCCCAACGGCGAGCAATCAGCCCCAGCATTTT
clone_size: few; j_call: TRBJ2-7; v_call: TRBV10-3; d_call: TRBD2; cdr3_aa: CAIGGVAGGPSYEQYF; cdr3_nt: TGTGCCATCGGGGGGGTTGCGGGAGGCCCTTCCTACGAGCAGTACTTC
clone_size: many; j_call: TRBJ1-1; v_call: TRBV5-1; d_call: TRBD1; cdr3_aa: CASSPRTGGNSEAFF; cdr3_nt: TGCGCCAGCAGCCCAAGGACAGGGGGCAATTCTGAAGCTTTCTTT
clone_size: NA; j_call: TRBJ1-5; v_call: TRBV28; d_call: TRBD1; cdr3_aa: CASQNPGQDWQPQHF; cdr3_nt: TGTGCCAGCCAAAATCCGGGACAGGATTGGCAGCCCCAGCATTTT
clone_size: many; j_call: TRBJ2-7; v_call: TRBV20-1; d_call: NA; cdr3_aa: CSARVRQSPYEQYF; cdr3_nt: TGCAGTGCTAGAGTCCGGCAGTCTCCCTACGAGCAGTACTTC
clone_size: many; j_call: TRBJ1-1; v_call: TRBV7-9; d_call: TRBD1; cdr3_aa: CASSLGQRSPNTEAFF; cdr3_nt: TGTGCCAGCAGCTTGGGACAGCGCTCCCCGAACACTGAAGCTTTCTTT
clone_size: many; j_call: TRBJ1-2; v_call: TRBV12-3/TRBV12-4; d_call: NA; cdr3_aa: CASSLDLYGYTF; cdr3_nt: TGTGCCAGCAGCCTGGACCTCTATGGCTACACCTTC
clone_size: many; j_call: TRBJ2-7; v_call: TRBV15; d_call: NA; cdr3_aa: CATSEGRGGAYEQYF; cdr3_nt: TGTGCCACCAGCGAGGGGAGAGGGGGGGCCTACGAGCAGTACTTC
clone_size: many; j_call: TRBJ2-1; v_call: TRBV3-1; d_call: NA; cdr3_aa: CASSQEDYSQFF; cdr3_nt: TGTGCCAGCAGCCAAGAGGACTACAGCCAGTTCTTC
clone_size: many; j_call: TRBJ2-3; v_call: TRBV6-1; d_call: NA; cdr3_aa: CASLQDTDTQYF; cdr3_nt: TGTGCCAGCCTCCAGGACACAGATACGCAGTATTTT
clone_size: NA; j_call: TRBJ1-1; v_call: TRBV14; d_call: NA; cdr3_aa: CASSPYFRNTEAFF; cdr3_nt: TGTGCCAGCAGCCCCTACTTCAGGAACACTGAAGCTTTCTTT
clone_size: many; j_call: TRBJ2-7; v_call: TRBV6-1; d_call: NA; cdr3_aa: CASSEDRTYEQYF; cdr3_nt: TGTGCCAGCAGTGAAGATAGGACCTACGAGCAGTACTTC
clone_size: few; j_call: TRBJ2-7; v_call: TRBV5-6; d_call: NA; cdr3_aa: CASSLVDNAYEQYF; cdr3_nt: TGTGCCAGCAGCTTGGTCGACAACGCCTACGAGCAGTACTTC
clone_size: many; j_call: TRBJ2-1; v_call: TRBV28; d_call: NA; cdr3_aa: CASSSGGGVYNEQFF; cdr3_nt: TGTGCCAGCAGTAGTGGTGGGGGCGTCTACAATGAGCAGTTCTTC
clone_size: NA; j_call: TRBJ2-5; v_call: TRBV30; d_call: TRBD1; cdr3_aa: CACRSTGGAETQYF; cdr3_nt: TGTGCCTGCCGATCGACAGGGGGCGCAGAGACCCAGTACTTC
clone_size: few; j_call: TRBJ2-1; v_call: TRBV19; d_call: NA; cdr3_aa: CASSIEASVSSYNEQFF; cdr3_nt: TGTGCCAGTAGTATAGAGGCGAGCGTCAGCTCCTACAATGAGCAGTTCTTC
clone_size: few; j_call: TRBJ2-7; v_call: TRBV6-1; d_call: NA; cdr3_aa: CASRRVGAREQYF; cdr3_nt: TGTGCCAGCCGGCGGGTGGGGGCGCGCGAGCAGTACTTC
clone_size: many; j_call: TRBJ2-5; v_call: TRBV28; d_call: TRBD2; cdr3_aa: CASSGQRGGFLETQYF; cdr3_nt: TGTGCCAGCAGTGGGCAGCGGGGGGGCTTTTTAGAGACCCAGTACTTC
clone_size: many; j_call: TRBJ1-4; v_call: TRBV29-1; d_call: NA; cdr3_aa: CSVEGPDAEKLFF; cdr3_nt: TGCAGCGTTGAGGGCCCGGACGCTGAAAAACTGTTTTTT
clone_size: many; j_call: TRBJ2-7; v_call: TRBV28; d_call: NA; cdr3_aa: CASRLTGPEYEQYF; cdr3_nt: TGTGCCAGCAGGCTAACAGGGCCGGAATACGAGCAGTACTTC
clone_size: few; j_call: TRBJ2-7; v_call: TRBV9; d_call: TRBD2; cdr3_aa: CASSLASGGIYEQYF; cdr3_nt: TGTGCCAGCAGCTTAGCTAGCGGGGGGATCTACGAGCAGTACTTC
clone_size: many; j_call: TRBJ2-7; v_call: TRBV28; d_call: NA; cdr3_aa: CASSSRGGVPYEQYF; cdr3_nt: TGTGCCAGCAGTTCCCGAGGGGGAGTACCCTACGAGCAGTACTTC
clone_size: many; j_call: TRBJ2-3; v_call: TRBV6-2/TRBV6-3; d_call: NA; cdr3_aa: CASSYSSSGQGPDTQYF; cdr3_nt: TGTGCCAGCAGTTACTCGTCGTCGGGGCAGGGCCCAGATACGCAGTATTTT
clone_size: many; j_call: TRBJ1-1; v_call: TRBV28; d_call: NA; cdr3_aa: CASSPWTIMNTEAFF; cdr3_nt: TGTGCCAGCAGCCCCTGGACAATCATGAACACTGAAGCTTTCTTT